Below, 25 T cell receptor beta chains from the same sample are listed, as sequenced in a study of neoadjuvant anti-PD-1 for oral cavity cancer. Measured with immunoSEQ multiplex PCR; TCRdb has only the in-frame clones, and not every one. The repertoire holds about 72,000 clones, with around 83% as singletons. The material was PBMCs, obtained before nivolumab (anti-PD-1) treatment. The source is a person between 40 and 85 years old with oral cavity squamous cell carcinoma.

The chain carries TRBV28 and TRBJ1-5; D not certain. The CDR3 spans 11 residues. The V gene lost 7 bases and the J gene lost 7 bases, with 8 bases spanning the gap. Germline CDR1 MDHEN, CDR2 SYDVKM. The CDR3 sequence: CASTSGQPQHF. The CDR3 nucleotides read TGTGCCAGCACCTCGGGGCAGCCCCAGCATTTT.

The chain recombines TRBV2 with TRBJ1-1; D might be TRBD1 (5 bases). The ends were cut back, 6 bases at V and 1 base at J, with 12 bases in the middle. The CDR3 is made up of 14 amino acids. The V gene's germline CDR1 is SNHLY and CDR2 FYNNEI. CDR3 protein: CASRKGTENTEAFF. The DNA of the CDR3 is TGTGCCAGCAGGAAAGGGACGGAGAACACTGAAGCTTTCTTT.

J is TRBJ1-3 and V is TRBV14, with a weak D call TRBD1 (6 bases). Between the trimmed V and J ends, which lost 4 bases and 2 bases, there was a span of 12 bases. The germline CDR1 and CDR2 sequences are SGHDN and FVKESK. The CDR3 loop spans 15 amino acids. For the CDR3, the DNA is TGTGCCAGCAGCCTAAACAGGGTCGCTGGAAACACCATATATTTT. Translation: CASSLNRVAGNTIYF.

This chain links TRBV5-4 with TRBJ2-7; 9 nucleotides align to TRBD1. Trimming removed 5 bases from V and 7 bases from J; junction bases left unmatched: 7. CDR3 length equals 13 residues. The V gene's germline CDR1 is SGHNT and CDR2 YYREEE (reference sequence). The CDR3 spells CASRRQGVGEQYF. CDR3 nucleotide sequence: TGTGCCAGCAGGCGACAGGGGGTGGGGGAGCAGTACTTC.

This clone was recorded a few times. The chain recombines TRBV11-2 with TRBJ2-7; tentative D call: TRBD1 (6 bases). Germline loops: CDR1 SGHAT, CDR2 FQNNGV. The CDR3 has 15 residues. V lost 7 bases and J 2 bases, leaving 18 bases between the germline ends. In DNA form, the CDR3 reads TGTGCCAGCAACCACTACCGGGACAAGACCTACGAGCAGTACTTC. It is translated as CASNHYRDKTYEQYF. The full variable domain, rest sourced from reference TRBV11-2 and TRBJ2-7, is EAGVAQSPRYKIIEKRQSVAFWCNPISGHATLYWYQQILGQGPKLLIQFQNNGVVDDSQLPKDRFSAERLKGVDSTLKIQPAKLEDSAVYLCASNHYRDKTYEQYFGPGTRLTVT.

V gene TRBV30 combines with J gene TRBJ2-1; the D gene could be TRBD1 or TRBD2 (5 bases each). CDR3 length: 14 amino acids. The germline V and J ends were trimmed by 4 bases and 7 bases, with 17 bases remaining between them. Germline lookup yields CDR1 GTSNPN and CDR2 SVGIG (reference sequence). The CDR3, as DNA: TGTGCCTGGATGGGGGATCCCCCAAAAAATGAGCAGTTCTTC. Amino acid sequence: CAWMGDPPKNEQFF.

V and J are TRBV6-6 and TRBJ2-3; D not resolved. Trimming removed 3 bases from V and 1 base from J, with 11 bases in between. CDR1 and CDR2 (germline): MNHNY, SVGAGI (reference sequence). The CDR3 consists of 15 residues. The CDR3 DNA sequence: TGTGCCAGCAGTTATCCCGGCCAGGGCACAGATACGCAGTATTTT. Translating gives CASSYPGQGTDTQYF.

This clone appeared a few times. This sequence joins TRBV19 and TRBJ2-2; TRBD1 agrees at 9 bases. Trimming removed 2 bases from V and 2 bases from J; junction bases left unmatched: 3. CDR1 and CDR2 (germline): LNHDA, SQIVND (reference sequence). The CDR3 runs to 16 residues. CDR3 nucleotides: TGTGCCAGTAGTATAAACAGGGGGCGTAACACCGGGGAGCTGTTTTTT. The encoded protein is CASSINRGRNTGELFF.

The CDR3 region is CASSARLQETQYF. For the CDR3, the DNA is TGTGCCAGCAGTGCGCGGCTCCAAGAGACCCAGTACTTC. V is TRBV2 and J is TRBJ2-5; D unclear. This CDR3 spans 13 amino acids. The germline V gene encodes CDR1 SNHLY and CDR2 FYNNEI. V dropped 4 bases and J dropped 1 base, with 7 bases sitting between them.

The chain joins TRBV6-4 to TRBJ2-1, with D perhaps being TRBD1 or TRBD2 (5 bases each). Germline loops: CDR1 MRHNA, CDR2 SNTAGT. The V and J ends lost 7 bases and 8 bases respectively, with 18 bases between them. This CDR3 region has 14 residues. CDR3 protein: CASTDGTVPDEQFF. As DNA, the CDR3 is TGTGCCAGCACCGACGGGACCGTGCCGGATGAGCAGTTCTTC.

This sequence joins TRBV25-1 and TRBJ1-5, with 7 positions matching TRBD1. CDR3 length equals 14 residues. With 2 bases clipped from V and 7 bases from J, the junction kept 5 bases outside the gene matches. Germline V gives CDR1 MGHDK, CDR2 SYGVNS. CDR3 amino acids: CASSETGVWQPQHF. The CDR3 DNA sequence: TGTGCCAGCAGTGAAACAGGGGTTTGGCAGCCCCAGCATTTT.

V gene TRBV9 combines with J gene TRBJ2-3, with D possibly matching TRBD2 (5 bases). Germline lookup yields CDR1 SGDLS and CDR2 YYNGEE. This CDR3 has 13 residues. With 3 bases removed from V and 6 bases from J, the gap between germline ends came to 11 bases. CDR3 protein: CASSAEVGDTQYF. DNA of the CDR3: TGTGCCAGCAGCGCGGAGGTGGGGGATACGCAGTATTTT.

The chain has TRBV6-5 and TRBJ1-4; D possibly corresponds to TRBD1 (5 bases). This CDR3 is built from 14 residues. Trimming removed 2 bases from V and 8 bases from J, with 12 bases in between. Germline V gene sequence: CDR1 MNHEY, CDR2 SVGAGI. CDR3 DNA: TGTGCCAGCAGTTACATGCGGGACGAAGAAAAACTGTTTTTT. This codes for CASSYMRDEEKLFF.

CDR3 in amino acids: CASSATGTNDEQFF. CDR3 DNA sequence: TGTGCCAGCAGCGCTACCGGGACTAACGATGAGCAGTTCTTC. The rearrangement joins TRBV7-2 to TRBJ2-1, with 7 bases identical to TRBD2. J was trimmed by 8 bases and V by 5 bases; bases with no gene match: 9. The CDR3 has 14 amino acids. Germline V gene lookup returns CDR1 SGHTA and CDR2 FQGNSA.

This sequence joins TRBV4-1 and TRBJ2-7; TRBD1 agrees at 10 bases. The CDR3 has 16 amino acids. Losses at the gene ends were 3 bases for V and 7 bases for J; bases not matched to a gene: 12. Germline V gives CDR1 MGHRA, CDR2 YSYEKL. The CDR3 region is CASSHPLGQGTGEQYF. The CDR3 bases are TGCGCCAGCAGCCATCCCCTGGGACAGGGGACGGGGGAGCAGTACTTC.

This clone was counted a single time. The chain has TRBV29-1 and TRBJ2-3; the D gene is possibly TRBD1 (5 bases). The CDR3 length is 14 residues. Trimming took 3 bases from V and 2 from J, leaving 12 bases between them. CDR1 and CDR2 (germline): SQVTM, ANQGSEA. The chain's CDR3 is CSVDEGVFTDTQYF. CDR3 bases: TGCAGCGTTGATGAAGGGGTCTTCACAGATACGCAGTATTTT.

The chain joins TRBV6-1 to TRBJ2-3, with TRBD2 matching 8 bases. CDR3 length: 15 amino acids. The germline V gene encodes CDR1 MNHNS and CDR2 SASEGT. After removal of 9 bases from V and 3 bases from J, the junction contained 11 bases not matched to a gene. CDR3 sequence (DNA): TGTGCCAGTCTCGCTGGGGCTAGCGGGACAGATACGCAGTATTTT. This translates into CASLAGASGTDTQYF.

The chain is built from TRBV6-1 and TRBJ1-5; perhaps TRBD1 as D (6 bases). Trimming took 6 bases from V and 0 from J, leaving 9 bases between them. Germline V gives CDR1 MNHNS, CDR2 SASEGT. The CDR3 consists of 14 residues. In DNA, the CDR3 is TGTGCCAGCAGAGGGACAATTAGCAATCAGCCCCAGCATTTT. Its translation: CASRGTISNQPQHF.

In nucleotides, the CDR3 is TGTGCCAGCAGCGTAGCCGGTATTCCTAATGAAAAACTGTTTTTT. As protein: CASSVAGIPNEKLFF. The rearrangement uses TRBV9 and TRBJ1-4; D not certain. Germline CDR1 reads SGDLS; CDR2 reads YYNGEE. CDR3 length: 15 residues. V lost 0 bases to trimming and J lost 3 bases, with 9 bases between them.

The genes are TRBV12-5 and TRBJ2-6, with D possibly being TRBD1 (5 bases). Germline lookup yields CDR1 LGHNT and CDR2 FRNRAP. V was pared by 5 bases and J by 5 bases, with 22 bases between. The CDR3 covers 18 residues. CDR3 nucleotides: TGTGCTAGTGGTACCGAGAGTGCAGGACAAAGTCGGGCCAACGTCCTGACTTTC. It specifies CASGTESAGQSRANVLTF. The full variable domain, completed using reference TRBV12-5 and TRBJ2-6, is DARVTQTPRHKVTEMGQEVTMRCQPILGHNTVFWYRQTMMQGLELLAYFRNRAPLDDSGMPKDRFSAEMPDATLATLKIQPSEPRDSAVYFCASGTESAGQSRANVLTFGAGSRLTVL.

The chain couples TRBV27 to TRBJ2-7, with D perhaps TRBD1 (5 bases). V gave up 3 bases and J gave up 9 bases, with 15 bases separating them. The CDR3 has 13 amino acids. Germline V gives CDR1 MNHEY, CDR2 SMNVEV (reference sequence). Written as DNA, the CDR3 is TGTGCCAGCAGTTTCCGGGCCACCGACAGGCAGTACTTC. Translated, it gives CASSFRATDRQYF.

V is TRBV27 and J is TRBJ2-2, with 7 bases identical to TRBD1. The CDR3 has 18 residues. V shed 5 bases and J 4 bases; nucleotides not matched to a gene: 16. The V gene's germline CDR1 is MNHEY and CDR2 SMNVEV (reference sequence). The CDR3 nucleotides read TGTGCCAGCAGTCCCTCCTCAAAACAGGGGTCGAGCACCGGGGAGCTGTTTTTT. Amino acid sequence: CASSPSSKQGSSTGELFF.

This clone showed up just a few times. This sequence joins TRBV14 and TRBJ1-1; no clear D. Deletions cut 2 bases from V and 3 bases from J, with 10 bases between. This CDR3 is 14 amino acids long. CDR1 and CDR2 from the germline V gene are SGHDN and FVKESK. The CDR3 DNA reads as TGTGCCAGCAGCCAATTTGTGGGAGACACTGAAGCTTTCTTT. This codes for CASSQFVGDTEAFF.

The chain is built from TRBV4-1 and TRBJ1-4; TRBD1 might be the D (6 bases). The ends were cut back, 1 base at V and 6 bases at J, with 18 bases in the middle. Germline CDR1 and CDR2: MGHRA and YSYEKL. The CDR3 length is 17 residues. The CDR3 spells CASSQVGGRQDDEKLFF. Here the CDR3 DNA reads TGCGCCAGCAGCCAAGTTGGAGGGAGACAGGATGATGAAAAACTGTTTTTT.

This rearrangement joins TRBV2 to TRBJ2-4, with D perhaps TRBD1 or TRBD2 (5 bases each). The V gene lost 4 bases and the J gene lost 0 bases, with 19 bases spanning the gap. CDR1 and CDR2 (germline): SNHLY, FYNNEI. The CDR3 runs to 18 residues. In DNA, the CDR3 is TGTGCCAGCAGTGGTCAGGGAGTCAGGGCGCTAGCCAAAAACATTCAGTACTTC. This codes for CASSGQGVRALAKNIQYF.